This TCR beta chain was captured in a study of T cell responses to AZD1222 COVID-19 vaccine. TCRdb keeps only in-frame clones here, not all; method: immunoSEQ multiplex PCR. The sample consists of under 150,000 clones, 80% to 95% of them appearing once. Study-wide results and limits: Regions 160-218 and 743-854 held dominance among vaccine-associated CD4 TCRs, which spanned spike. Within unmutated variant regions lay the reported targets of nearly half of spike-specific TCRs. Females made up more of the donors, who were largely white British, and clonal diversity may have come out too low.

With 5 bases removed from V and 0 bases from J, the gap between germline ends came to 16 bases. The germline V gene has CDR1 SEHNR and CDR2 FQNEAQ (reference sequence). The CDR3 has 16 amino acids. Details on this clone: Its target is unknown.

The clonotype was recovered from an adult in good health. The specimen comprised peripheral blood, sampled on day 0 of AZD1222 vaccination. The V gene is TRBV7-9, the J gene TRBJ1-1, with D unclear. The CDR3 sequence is CASSRWEGSLNTEAFF. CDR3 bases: TGTGCCAGCAGCCGTTGGGAAGGCAGCTTGAACACTGAAGCTTTCTTT.